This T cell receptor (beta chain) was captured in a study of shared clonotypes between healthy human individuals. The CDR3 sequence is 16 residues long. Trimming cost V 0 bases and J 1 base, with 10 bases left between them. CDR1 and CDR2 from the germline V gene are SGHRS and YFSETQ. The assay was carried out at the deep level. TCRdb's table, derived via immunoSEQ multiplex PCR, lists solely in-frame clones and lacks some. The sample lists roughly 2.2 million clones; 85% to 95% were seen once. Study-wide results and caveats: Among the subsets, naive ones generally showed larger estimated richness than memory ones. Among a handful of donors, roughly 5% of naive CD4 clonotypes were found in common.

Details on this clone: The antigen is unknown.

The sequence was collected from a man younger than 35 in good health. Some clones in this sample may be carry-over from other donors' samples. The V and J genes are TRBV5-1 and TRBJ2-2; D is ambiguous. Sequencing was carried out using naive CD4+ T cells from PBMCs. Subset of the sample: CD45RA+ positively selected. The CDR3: CASSLGRRENTGELFF. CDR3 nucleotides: TGCGCCAGCAGCTTGGGTCGCAGAGAGAACACCGGGGAGCTGTTTTTT.